This is a list of T cell receptor beta chains from one sample in a study of blood T cell repertoires in COVID-19. The repertoire was sequenced with immunoSEQ multiplex PCR; TCRdb's copy has only in-frame clones and lacks some. The repertoire holds around 60,000 clones, with 65% to 85% as singletons. The specimen sequenced was peripheral blood. The receptors were gathered from a man between 60 and 70 years old with acute or convalescent COVID-19. CDR3s include the opening cysteine and the closing phenylalanine or tryptophan. A D gene is named only where the DNA matches it firmly.

D	V	J	CDR3
NA	TRBV10-3	TRBJ1-2	CAISATDSANGYTF
NA	TRBV7-2	TRBJ2-5	CASSPTPALAGQETQYF
TRBD2	TRBV20-1	TRBJ2-1	CSASRSGGFYNEQFF
NA	TRBV6-5	TRBJ1-1	CASSPRLRENTEAFF
NA	TRBV7-8	TRBJ1-2	CASSLAKLLNTF
TRBD1	TRBV27	TRBJ2-2	CASSSFRTGGTGELFF
TRBD1	TRBV19	TRBJ1-1	CASSRVGQAEAFF
NA	TRBV19	TRBJ2-3	CASAASLLYTDTQYF
TRBD2	TRBV5-1	TRBJ2-1	CASNTAGGTHNEQFF
NA	TRBV7-3	TRBJ2-3	CASSLGQKTDTQYF
TRBD1	TRBV6-5	TRBJ2-7	CATRQGLWSYEQYF
TRBD1	TRBV6-5	TRBJ1-5	CASRGTVESNQPQHF
NA	TRBV9	TRBJ2-2	CASSVNSRDSYNTGELFF
NA	TRBV7-2	TRBJ1-6	CASSPQGRDSYNSPLHF
TRBD1	TRBV7-2	TRBJ2-3	CASSLAGTGFGTDTQYF
TRBD1	TRBV2	TRBJ2-2	CASRAGTGAGELFF
TRBD1	TRBV18	TRBJ1-2	CASSTGQGAYYGYTF
TRBD2	TRBV6-1	TRBJ2-7	CASSDRSSGVSSYEQYF
NA	TRBV6-5	TRBJ1-2	CASSYSDTAGYGYTF
NA	TRBV7-9	TRBJ2-2	CASSSNTGSPGELFF
TRBD2	TRBV7-6	TRBJ2-1	CASSLGGGVNNEQFF
TRBD2	TRBV10-3	TRBJ2-7	CAISETGGPAEQYF
NA	TRBV5-1	TRBJ1-3	CASSYSGNTIYF
NA	TRBV10-3	TRBJ1-2	CAISEAGTASGYGYTF
NA	TRBV11-3	TRBJ2-5	CASSLGRDGETQYF
NA	TRBV5-1	TRBJ1-2	CASSLAGGYTF
TRBD2	TRBV6-5	TRBJ2-1	CASKREGLGEQFF
TRBD2	TRBV2	TRBJ2-7	CASSDQRGAYEQYF
NA	TRBV3-1/TRBV3-2	TRBJ1-1	CASSRTANTEAFF
TRBD2	TRBV11-3	TRBJ2-3	CASSLGASGGRDTQYF
NA	TRBV24-1	TRBJ1-5	CATSDPDQPQHF
TRBD1	TRBV30	TRBJ1-2	CAWSTGQLYGYTF
TRBD2	TRBV11-2	TRBJ2-1	CASSSTSGGASNEQFF
TRBD2	TRBV10-1	TRBJ2-5	CASSRGAGGSETQYF
TRBD1	TRBV18	TRBJ2-7	CASSLGQGPYEQYF
NA	TRBV30	TRBJ2-7	CAWSVQQYEQYF
TRBD1	TRBV5-1	TRBJ2-2	CASSRTGGIGELFF
NA	TRBV21-1	TRBJ2-1	CASSSLGRANEQFF
TRBD1	TRBV3-1/TRBV3-2	TRBJ1-1	CATRGLRTEAFF
NA	TRBV28	TRBJ1-1	CASSPDREAFF
NA	TRBV29-1	TRBJ2-2	CSVGGGAGTGELFF
TRBD2	TRBV4-2	TRBJ2-2	CASSHVAGDTGELFF
NA	TRBV5-7	TRBJ2-3	CASSTEVVRGAFVDTQYF
NA	TRBV5-1	TRBJ2-3	CASSGGPQGLRPTDTQYF
NA	TRBV28	TRBJ2-1	CASSQSSEQFF
TRBD2	TRBV28	TRBJ2-5	CASSLGWGGETQYF
NA	TRBV5-5	TRBJ1-1	CASSLDIVNTEAFF
TRBD2	TRBV30	TRBJ2-5	CAWSKRDYPPDSFQETQYF
TRBD2	TRBV4-1	TRBJ2-1	CASSPRLAKVNEQFF
NA	TRBV7-8	TRBJ2-3	CASSSRVSSTDTQYF
TRBD2	TRBV29-1	TRBJ2-3	CSVERRGDFQVTDTQYF
TRBD1	TRBV2	TRBJ1-2	CASKSGTGVYGYTF
NA	TRBV7-2	TRBJ2-1	CASSKTGIEQFF
TRBD2	TRBV19	TRBJ2-2	CASCSGGGHGELFF
NA	TRBV6-1	TRBJ1-5	CASSEESGPLSHF
TRBD1	TRBV19	TRBJ1-5	CASNQQGRDQPQHF
TRBD1	TRBV27	TRBJ2-3	CASSLSGQGGTDTQYF
NA	TRBV4-1	TRBJ1-3	CASSPLVGGLSGNTIYF